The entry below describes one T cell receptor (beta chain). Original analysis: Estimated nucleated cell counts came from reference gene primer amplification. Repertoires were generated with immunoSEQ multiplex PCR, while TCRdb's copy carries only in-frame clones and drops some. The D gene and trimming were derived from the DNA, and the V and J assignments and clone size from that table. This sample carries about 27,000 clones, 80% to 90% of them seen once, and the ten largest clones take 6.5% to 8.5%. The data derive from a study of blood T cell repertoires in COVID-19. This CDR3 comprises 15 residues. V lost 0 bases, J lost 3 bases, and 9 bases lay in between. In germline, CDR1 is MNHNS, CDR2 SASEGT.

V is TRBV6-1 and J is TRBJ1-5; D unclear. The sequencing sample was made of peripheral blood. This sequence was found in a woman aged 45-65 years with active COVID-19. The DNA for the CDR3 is TGTGCCAGCAGTGAAGCCTCTAGGAACAATCAGCCCCAGCATTTT. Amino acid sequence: CASSEASRNNQPQHF.